The clone carrying this TCR beta chain was observed a handful of times. The data were taken from a study of T-cell reconstitution after alpha-beta-depleted transplantation in children. Unique molecular identifiers were incorporated when the TCRbeta library was constructed. TCRdb re-analysed the PCR reads in MiXCR, keeping a single row per CDR3 protein. The sample consists of about half a million distinct CDR3 sequences, approximately 13% of them appearing once. The germline CDR1 and CDR2 sequences are SGHVS and FQNEAQ. The CDR3 consists of 13 residues. Trimming left V 1 base short and J 9 bases short, with 12 bases between.

This chain uses TRBV7-8 with TRBJ1-1; no clear D. This specimen consisted of PBMCs from the stem cell graft donor, obtained from the stem cell graft. The clonotype was recovered from a human donor who donated a stem cell graft to a child with combined immunodeficiency. CDR3 DNA sequence: TGTGCCAGCAGCTTAGAATCCAGCGTTCAAGCTTTCTTT. This codes for CASSLESSVQAFF.